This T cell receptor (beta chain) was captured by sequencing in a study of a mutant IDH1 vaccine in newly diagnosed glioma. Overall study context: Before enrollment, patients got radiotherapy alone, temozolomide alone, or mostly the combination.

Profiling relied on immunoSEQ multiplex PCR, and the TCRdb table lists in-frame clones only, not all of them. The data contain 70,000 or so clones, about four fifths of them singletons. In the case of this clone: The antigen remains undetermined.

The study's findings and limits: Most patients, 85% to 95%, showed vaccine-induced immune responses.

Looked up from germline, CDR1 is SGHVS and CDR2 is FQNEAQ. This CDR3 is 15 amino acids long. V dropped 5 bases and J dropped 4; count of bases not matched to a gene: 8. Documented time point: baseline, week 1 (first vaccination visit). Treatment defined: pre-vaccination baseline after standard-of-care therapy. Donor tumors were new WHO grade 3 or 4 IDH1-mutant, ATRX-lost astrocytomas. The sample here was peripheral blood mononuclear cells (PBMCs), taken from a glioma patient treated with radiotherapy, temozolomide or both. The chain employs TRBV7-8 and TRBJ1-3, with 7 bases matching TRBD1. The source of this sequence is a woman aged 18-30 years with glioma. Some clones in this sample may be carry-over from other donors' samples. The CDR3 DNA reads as TGTGCCAGCAGCCTGCAGGGGGAGACGGGAAACACCATATATTTT. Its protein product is CASSLQGETGNTIYF.